Described below is a single TCR beta chain sequence and its context. The data derive from a study of blood T cell repertoires in COVID-19. As for the study in general: Material from acute and convalescent COVID-19 was sourced from the United States, Italy and Spain. From T cells, B-cell-depleted T cells, or PBMCs came the material, which was cDNA or gDNA.

This CDR3 has 17 residues. V lost 4 bases to trimming and J lost 1 base, with 16 bases between them. Original processing notes: Reference gene primers were amplified, and this amplification served to estimate nucleated cell counts. Assay: immunoSEQ multiplex PCR; the TCRdb copy retains only in-frame clones and omits some. For V, J and clone size, that table is used; D and trimming come from the DNA. Altogether roughly 85,000 clones are present, 86% being singletons, with the ten largest covering around a quarter. The origin of this receptor is a man aged 45 to 65 with active or convalescent COVID-19. The V gene is TRBV23-1, the J gene TRBJ2-2; tentatively, D is TRBD1 (5 bases). TRBV23-1 is an ORF, with its function uncertain. Sequenced sample: peripheral blood. The CDR3, as DNA: TGCGCCAGCAGTCCAGACGCAGGGCCGCTGAACACCGGGGAGCTGTTTTTT. Its protein is CASSPDAGPLNTGELFF.